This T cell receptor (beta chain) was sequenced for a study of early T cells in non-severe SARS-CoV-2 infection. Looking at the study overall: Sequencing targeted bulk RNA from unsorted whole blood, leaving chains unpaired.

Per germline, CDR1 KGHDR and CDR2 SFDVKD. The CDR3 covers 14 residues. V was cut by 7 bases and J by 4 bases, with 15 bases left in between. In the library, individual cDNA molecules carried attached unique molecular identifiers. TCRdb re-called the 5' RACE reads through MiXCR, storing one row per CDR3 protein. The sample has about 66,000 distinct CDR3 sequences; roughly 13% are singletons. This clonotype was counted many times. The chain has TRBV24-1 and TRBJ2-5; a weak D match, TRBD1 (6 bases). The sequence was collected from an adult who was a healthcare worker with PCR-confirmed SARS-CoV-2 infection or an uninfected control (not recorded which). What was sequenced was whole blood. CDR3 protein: CATRSGVQGETQYF. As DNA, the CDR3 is TGTGCCACCAGATCAGGGGTACAAGGAGAGACCCAGTACTTC.